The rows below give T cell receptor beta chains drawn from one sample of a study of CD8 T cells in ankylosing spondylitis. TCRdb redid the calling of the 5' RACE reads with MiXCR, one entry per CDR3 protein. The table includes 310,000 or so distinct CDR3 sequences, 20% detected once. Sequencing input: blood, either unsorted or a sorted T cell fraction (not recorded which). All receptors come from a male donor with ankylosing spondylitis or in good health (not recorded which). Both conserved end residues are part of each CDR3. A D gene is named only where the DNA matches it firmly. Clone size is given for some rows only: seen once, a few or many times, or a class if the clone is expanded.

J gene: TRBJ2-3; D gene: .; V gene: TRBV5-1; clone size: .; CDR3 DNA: TGCGCCAGCAGCTTGGGGGGGCAGTCGCAGTATTTT; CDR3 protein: CASSLGGQSQYF
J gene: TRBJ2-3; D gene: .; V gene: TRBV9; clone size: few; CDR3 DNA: TGTGCCAGCAGCTCCCTTTTGGGGTCCACAGATACGCAGTATTTT; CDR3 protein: CASSSLLGSTDTQYF
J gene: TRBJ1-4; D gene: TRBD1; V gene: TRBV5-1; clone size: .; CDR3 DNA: TGCGCCAGCAGCTTCACAGGGGGGACTAATGAAAAACTGTTTTTT; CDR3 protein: CASSFTGGTNEKLFF
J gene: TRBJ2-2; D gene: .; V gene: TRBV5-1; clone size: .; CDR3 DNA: TGCGCCAGCAGCTTGGAGGATCGAAACACCGGGGAACTGTTTTTT; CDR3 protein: CASSLEDRNTGELFF
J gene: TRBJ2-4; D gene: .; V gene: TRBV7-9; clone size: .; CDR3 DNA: TGTGCCAGCAGCGAGAGCAGGGCTCTAGCCAAAAACATTCAGTACTTC; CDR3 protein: CASSESRALAKNIQYF
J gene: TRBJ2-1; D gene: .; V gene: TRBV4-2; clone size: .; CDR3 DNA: TGTGCCAGCAGCCAAGATTTGTCGGGTACATCCTACAATGAGCAGTTCTTC; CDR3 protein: CASSQDLSGTSYNEQFF
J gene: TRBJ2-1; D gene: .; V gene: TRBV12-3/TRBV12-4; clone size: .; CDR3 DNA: TGTGCCAGCAGTTTAGCTGTCAGCCGCAATGAGCAGTTCTTC; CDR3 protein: CASSLAVSRNEQFF
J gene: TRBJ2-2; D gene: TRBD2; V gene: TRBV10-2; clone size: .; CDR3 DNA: TGCGCCAGCAGCGGGAGCGGGGACCACACCGGGGAGCTGTTTTTT; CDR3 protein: CASSGSGDHTGELFF
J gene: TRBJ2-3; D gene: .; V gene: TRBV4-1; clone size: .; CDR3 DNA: TGCGCCACCAAGGTGTTTGAGGGCACAGATACGCAGTATTTT; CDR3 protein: CATKVFEGTDTQYF
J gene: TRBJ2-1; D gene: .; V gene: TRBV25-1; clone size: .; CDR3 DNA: TGTGCCAGCAGTCCCCGGCCCGTTACAGACAATGAGCAGTTCTTC; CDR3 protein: CASSPRPVTDNEQFF
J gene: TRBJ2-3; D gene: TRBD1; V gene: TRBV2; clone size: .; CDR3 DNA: TGTGCCAGCAAGCGGGGACAGGGAGGAGGCACAGATACGCAGTATTTT; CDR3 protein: CASKRGQGGGTDTQYF
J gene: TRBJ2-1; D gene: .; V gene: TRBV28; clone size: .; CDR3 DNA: TGTGCCAGCACCAAAAGAGGGGATCAGAATGAGCAGTTCTTC; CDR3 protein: CASTKRGDQNEQFF
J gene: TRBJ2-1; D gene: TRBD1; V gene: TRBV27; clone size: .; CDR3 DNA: TGTGCCAGCAGTTTTCGCGCCGACGGACAGGGGGTGGCCAGAGGCTCCTACAATGAGCAGTTCTTC; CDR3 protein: CASSFRADGQGVARGSYNEQFF
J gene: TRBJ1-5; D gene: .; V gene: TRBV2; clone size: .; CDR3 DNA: TGTGCCAGCAGTGTTGCGGGAAGCAATCAGCCCCAGCATTTT; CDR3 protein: CASSVAGSNQPQHF
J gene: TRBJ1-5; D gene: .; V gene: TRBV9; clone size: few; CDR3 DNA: TGTGCCAGCAGCGTAGGGGGGGCTGGCAATCAGCCCCAGCATTTT; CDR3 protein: CASSVGGAGNQPQHF
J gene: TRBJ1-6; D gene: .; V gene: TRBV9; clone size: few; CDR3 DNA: TGTGCCAGCAGCGTAGTCCCCACGGGTTCACCCCTCCACTTT; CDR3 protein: CASSVVPTGSPLHF
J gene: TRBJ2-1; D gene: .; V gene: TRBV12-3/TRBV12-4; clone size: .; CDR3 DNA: TGTGCCAGCAGACGCGGGGGCGATAATGAGCAGTTCTTC; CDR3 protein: CASRRGGDNEQFF
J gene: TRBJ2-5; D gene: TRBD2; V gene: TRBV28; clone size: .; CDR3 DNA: TGTGCCAGCAGACCTCTTCTCCGTCGACTAGCGGGGGGGCTAGAGACCCAGTACTTC; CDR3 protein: CASRPLLRRLAGGLETQYF
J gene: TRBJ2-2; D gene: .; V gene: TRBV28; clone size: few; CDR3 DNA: TGTGCCAGCATAAGGACAGCGAACACCGGGGAGCTGTTTTTT; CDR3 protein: CASIRTANTGELFF
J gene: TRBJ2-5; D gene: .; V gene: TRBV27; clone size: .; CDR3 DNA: TGTGCCAGCGGCTGGACAGAAGAGACCCAGAACTTC; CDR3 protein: CASGWTEETQNF
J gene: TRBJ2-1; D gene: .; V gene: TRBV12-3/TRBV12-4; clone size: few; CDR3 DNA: TGTGCCAGCAGGGGACCCAACAATGAGCAGTTCTTC; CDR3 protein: CASRGPNNEQFF
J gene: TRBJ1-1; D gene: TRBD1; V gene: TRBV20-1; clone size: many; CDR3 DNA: TGCAGTGCTTCCGGGCGGACAGGGAACACTGAAGCTTTCTTT; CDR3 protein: CSASGRTGNTEAFF
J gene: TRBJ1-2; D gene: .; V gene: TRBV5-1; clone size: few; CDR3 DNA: TGCGCCAGCAGCTACGAGAGGACGGGAGCCTTCTATGGCTACACCTTC; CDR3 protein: CASSYERTGAFYGYTF
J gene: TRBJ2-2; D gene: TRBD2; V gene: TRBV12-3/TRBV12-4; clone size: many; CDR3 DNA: TGTGCCAGCAGTGGGACTAGCGGGAATTGGAACACCGGGGAGCTGTTTTTT; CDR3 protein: CASSGTSGNWNTGELFF
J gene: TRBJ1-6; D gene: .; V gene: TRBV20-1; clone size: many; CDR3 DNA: TGCAGTGCTAAAAGGACGTCCGGGAGGAATTCACCCCTCCACTTT; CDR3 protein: CSAKRTSGRNSPLHF
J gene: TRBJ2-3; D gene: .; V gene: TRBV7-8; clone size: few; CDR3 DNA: TGTGCCAGCAGCTTAGGAACACGCCGCAGGGTATACACAGATACGCAGTATTTT; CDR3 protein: CASSLGTRRRVYTDTQYF
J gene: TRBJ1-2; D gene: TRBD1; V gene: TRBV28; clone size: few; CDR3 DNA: TGTGCCAGCAGTTTGGGGCAGGGGGGGCACTATGGCTACACCTTC; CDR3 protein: CASSLGQGGHYGYTF
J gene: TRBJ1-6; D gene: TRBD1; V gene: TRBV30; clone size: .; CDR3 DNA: TGTGCCTTCACGGACAGGCCAAATTCACCCCTCCACTTT; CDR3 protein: CAFTDRPNSPLHF
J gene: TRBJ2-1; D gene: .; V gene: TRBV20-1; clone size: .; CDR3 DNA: TGCAGTGCTAGCGGGTTAGCGTTGGGAGGTGAGCAGTTCTTC; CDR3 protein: CSASGLALGGEQFF
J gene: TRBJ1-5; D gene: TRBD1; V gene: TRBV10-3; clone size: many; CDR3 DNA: TGTGCCATCAGCCACACGGGACAGGGGCCTCATCAGCCCCAGCATTTT; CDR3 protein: CAISHTGQGPHQPQHF
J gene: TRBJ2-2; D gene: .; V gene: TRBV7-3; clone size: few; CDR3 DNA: TGTGCCAGCAGCTCCGTGGAGGCTGGCACCGGGGAGCTGTTTTTT; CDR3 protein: CASSSVEAGTGELFF
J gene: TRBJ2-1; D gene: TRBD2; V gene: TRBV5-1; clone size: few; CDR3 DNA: TGCGCCAGCAGCTTGGATCGCGGGAGTCTGGATGAGCAGTTCTTC; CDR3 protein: CASSLDRGSLDEQFF
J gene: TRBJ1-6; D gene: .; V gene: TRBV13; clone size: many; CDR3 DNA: TGTGCCAGCAGCTCGGGGGGGGCTGGAAATTCACCCCTCCACTTT; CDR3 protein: CASSSGGAGNSPLHF
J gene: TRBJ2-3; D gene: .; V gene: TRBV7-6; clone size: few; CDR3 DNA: TGTGCCAGCAGCTTAGGTGACACTAGCACAGATACGCAGTATTTT; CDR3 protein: CASSLGDTSTDTQYF
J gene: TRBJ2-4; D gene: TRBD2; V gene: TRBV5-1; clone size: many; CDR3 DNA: TGCGCCAGCAGCCCGCCCGGGGGGAGGTTTCAGTACTTC; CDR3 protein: CASSPPGGRFQYF
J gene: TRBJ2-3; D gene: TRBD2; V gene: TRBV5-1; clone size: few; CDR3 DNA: TGCGCCAGCAGCCACGGACTAGCGGGAGCGGTAGGCACAGATACGCAGTATTTT; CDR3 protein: CASSHGLAGAVGTDTQYF
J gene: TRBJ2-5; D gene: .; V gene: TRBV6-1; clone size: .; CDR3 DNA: TGTGCCAGCAGTGAAAGTATAGGGCCGCAAGAGACCCAGTACTTC; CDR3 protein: CASSESIGPQETQYF
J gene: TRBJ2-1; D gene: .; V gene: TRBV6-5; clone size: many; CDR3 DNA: TGTGCCAGCAGTTATTCGGGGGTCGGTGAGCAGTTCTTC; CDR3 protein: CASSYSGVGEQFF
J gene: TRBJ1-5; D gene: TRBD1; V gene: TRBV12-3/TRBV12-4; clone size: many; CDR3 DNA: TGTGCCAGCAGTATACGACAGGGAAATCAGCCCCAGCATTTT; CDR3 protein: CASSIRQGNQPQHF
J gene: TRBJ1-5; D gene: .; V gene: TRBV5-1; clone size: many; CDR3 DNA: TGCGCCAGCAGCTTGGAGGGAAGTAATCAGCCCCAGCATTTT; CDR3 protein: CASSLEGSNQPQHF
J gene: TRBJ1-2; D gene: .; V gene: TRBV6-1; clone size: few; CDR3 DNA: TGTGCCAGCAGTCACCAAGAATATGGCTACACCTTC; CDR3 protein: CASSHQEYGYTF
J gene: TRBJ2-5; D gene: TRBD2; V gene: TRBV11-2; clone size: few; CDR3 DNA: TGTGCCAGCAGCTTGGGCCCCCTTGCGGGGGGGAGAGAGACCCAGTACTTC; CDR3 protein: CASSLGPLAGGRETQYF
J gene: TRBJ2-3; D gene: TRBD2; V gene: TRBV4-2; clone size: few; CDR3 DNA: TGTGCCAGCAGCCAAGAGGATAACGGGGGGGCAGATACGCAGTATTTT; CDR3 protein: CASSQEDNGGADTQYF
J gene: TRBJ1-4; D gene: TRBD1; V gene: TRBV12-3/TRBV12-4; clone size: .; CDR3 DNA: TGTGCCAGCAGTTTCTTAGGGGGCTTCTTCGAAAAACTGTTTTTT; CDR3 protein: CASSFLGGFFEKLFF
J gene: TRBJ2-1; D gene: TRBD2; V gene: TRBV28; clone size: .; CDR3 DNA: TGTGCCAGCAGTGTGACTAGCGGTGTCTACAATGAGCAGTTCTTC; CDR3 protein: CASSVTSGVYNEQFF
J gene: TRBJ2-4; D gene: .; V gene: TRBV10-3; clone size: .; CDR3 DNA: TGTGCCATCAGTGAAGGGGCTCAGTTCAAAAACATTCAGTACTTC; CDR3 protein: CAISEGAQFKNIQYF
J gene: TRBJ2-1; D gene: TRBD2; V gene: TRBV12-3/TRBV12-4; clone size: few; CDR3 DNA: TGTGCCAGAACGTGTCCGGGGGGGTACAATGAGCAGTTCTTC; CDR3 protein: CARTCPGGYNEQFF
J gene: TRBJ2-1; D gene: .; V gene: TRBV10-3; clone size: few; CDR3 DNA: TGTGCCATCAGCCCGATGGAGGGCCTATCCTACAATGAGCAGTTCTTC; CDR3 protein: CAISPMEGLSYNEQFF
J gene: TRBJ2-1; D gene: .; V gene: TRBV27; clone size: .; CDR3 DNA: TGTGCCAGCAGCTACGACCGGGGGAGAGAGCAGTTCTTC; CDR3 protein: CASSYDRGREQFF
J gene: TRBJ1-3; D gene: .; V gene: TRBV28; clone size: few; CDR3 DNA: TGTGCCAGCAGTTTTTCCGCGGGACTTGTCGGGGGAAACACCATATATTTT; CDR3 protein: CASSFSAGLVGGNTIYF
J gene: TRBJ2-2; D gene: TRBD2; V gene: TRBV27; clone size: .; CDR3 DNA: TGTGCCAGCAGTTTTATGTGGTCTAGCGGGAGAATCCCCGGGGAGCTGTTTTTT; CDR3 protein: CASSFMWSSGRIPGELFF